Below, 12 T cell receptor beta chains from the same sample are listed, as sequenced in a study of cytotoxic CD8 clonotypes in ibrutinib-treated CLL. The table came from immunoSEQ multiplex PCR; TCRdb's copy has only in-frame clones and leaves some out. The sample carries approximately 91,000 clones, more than 75% recorded once. Sequences were derived from PBMCs, sampled after 12 months of ibrutinib treatment. The receptor set was obtained from a human donor with chronic lymphocytic leukemia.

This CDR3 is CASSLQGVYNEQFF. CDR3 bases: TGCGCCAGCAGCTTGCAAGGGGTCTACAATGAGCAGTTCTTC. The chain joins TRBV5-1 to TRBJ2-1, with D maybe TRBD1 (5 bases). In germline, CDR1 is SGHRS, CDR2 YFSETQ. The V and J ends lost 1 base and 3 bases respectively, with 8 bases between them. This CDR3 comprises 14 residues.

V gene TRBV28 combines with J gene TRBJ2-2; D call uncertain. V lost 7 bases and J lost 4, with 19 bases in between. Per germline, CDR1 MDHEN and CDR2 SYDVKM. This CDR3 spans 16 amino acids. Written as DNA, the CDR3 is TGTGCCAGCACCCAAACGACTCCTCTGGGCACCGGGGAGCTGTTTTTT. The encoded protein is CASTQTTPLGTGELFF.

The rearrangement links TRBV7-3 to TRBJ2-7, with 11 bases fitting TRBD1. The CDR3 sequence is 14 residues long. Looked up from germline, CDR1 is SGHTA and CDR2 is FQGTGA. Germline trimming cut 3 bases from V and 5 bases from J; bases unmatched to any gene: 3. The CDR3 sequence is CASSFEGQGDEQYF. CDR3 coding DNA: TGTGCCAGCAGCTTCGAGGGACAGGGGGACGAGCAGTACTTC.

In its sample, this clone was seen once. The chain couples TRBV4-3 to TRBJ1-3, with D possibly being TRBD1 (5 bases). Germline V gene data show CDR1 as LGHNA and CDR2 as YSLEER. CDR3 size: 13 residues. Trimming pared 0 bases from V and 8 bases from J, leaving 8 bases between. The CDR3 reads CASSQELGDTIYF. CDR3 nucleotides: TGCGCCAGCAGCCAAGAGCTGGGGGACACCATATATTTT.

This clone was detected once. The rearrangement uses TRBV7-3 and TRBJ2-7; 7 positions match TRBD1. Germline CDR1 is SGHTA and CDR2 is FQGTGA. This CDR3 contains 15 residues. J gave up 3 bases and V 2 bases, and 7 bases lay outside the gene matches. The CDR3 sequence: CASSLAPGTDYEQYF. The CDR3, as DNA: TGTGCCAGCAGCTTAGCCCCCGGGACAGACTACGAGCAGTACTTC.

The chain carries TRBV7-9 and TRBJ2-7; possibly TRBD2 for D (7 bases). The CDR3 spans 15 residues. CDR1 is SEHNR, CDR2 FQNEAQ, per germline (reference sequence). V was shortened by 5 bases and J by 2 bases, with 16 bases between the two germline ends. The CDR3: CASSTPGGPAYEQYF. For the CDR3, the DNA is TGTGCCAGCAGCACACCGGGGGGCCCGGCCTACGAGCAGTACTTC.

The sample holds one count of this clone. This chain links TRBV28 with TRBJ2-2; the D gene could be TRBD1 or TRBD2 (6 bases each). Germline lookup yields CDR1 MDHEN and CDR2 SYDVKM. CDR3 length: 15 residues. The V and J ends lost 5 bases and 0 bases respectively, with 10 bases between them. CDR3 in amino acids: CASSQRGANTGELFF. CDR3 bases: TGTGCCAGCAGTCAAAGGGGGGCGAACACCGGGGAGCTGTTTTTT.

V usage is TRBV6-5 and J usage is TRBJ1-5; TRBD1 agrees at 8 bases. There are 14 residues in the CDR3. The V segment lost 6 bases and the J segment 6 bases; nucleotides outside the gene matches: 7. The V gene's germline CDR1 is MNHEY and CDR2 SVGAGI. CDR3 in DNA: TGTGCCAGCAGCCCGACAGGGGAGACTCAGCCCCAGCATTTT. Residues: CASSPTGETQPQHF.

The rearrangement joins TRBV14 to TRBJ1-2; weak D call: TRBD1 (5 bases). V was shortened by 3 bases and J by 4 bases, with 9 bases between the two germline ends. The germline CDR1 and CDR2 sequences are SGHDN and FVKESK. There are 13 residues in the CDR3. CDR3 DNA sequence: TGTGCCAGCAGCCAGAACCAGGGCTATGGCTACACCTTC. Amino acid sequence: CASSQNQGYGYTF. Variable domain in full (rest from reference TRBV14 and TRBJ1-2): EAGVTQFPSHSVIEKGQTVTLRCDPISGHDNLYWYRRVMGKEIKFLLHFVKESKQDESGMPNNRFLAERTGGTYSTLKVQPAELEDSGVYFCASSQNQGYGYTFGSGTRLTVV.

The rearrangement joins TRBV5-1 to TRBJ2-3; a weak D match, TRBD2 (6 bases). CDR1 is SGHRS and CDR2 is YFSETQ in the germline V gene. Between the trimmed V and J ends, which lost 4 bases and 6 bases, there was a span of 15 bases. The CDR3 covers 14 residues. The CDR3 protein is CASSSREKWDTQYF. The CDR3 DNA is TGCGCCAGCAGCAGCCGGGAGAAGTGGGATACGCAGTATTTT.

V is TRBV11-2 and J is TRBJ1-2, with 7 bases aligning to TRBD1. Germline V gives CDR1 SGHAT, CDR2 FQNNGV. The junction had 8 bases not matched to a gene; V was cut back by 5 bases and J by 8 bases. The CDR3 is 13 amino acids. CDR3 in DNA: TGTGCCAGCAGCACACGACAGGGTTGGGGCTACACCTTC. Its translation: CASSTRQGWGYTF.

V is TRBV7-2 and J is TRBJ1-5; D ambiguous. V was pared by 2 bases and J by 5 bases, with 10 bases between. Germline V gives CDR1 SGHTA, CDR2 FQGNSA. This CDR3 is 14 amino acids long. CDR3 sequence: CASSLPGGDQPQHF. CDR3 coding DNA: TGTGCCAGCAGCTTACCGGGTGGGGATCAGCCCCAGCATTTT.